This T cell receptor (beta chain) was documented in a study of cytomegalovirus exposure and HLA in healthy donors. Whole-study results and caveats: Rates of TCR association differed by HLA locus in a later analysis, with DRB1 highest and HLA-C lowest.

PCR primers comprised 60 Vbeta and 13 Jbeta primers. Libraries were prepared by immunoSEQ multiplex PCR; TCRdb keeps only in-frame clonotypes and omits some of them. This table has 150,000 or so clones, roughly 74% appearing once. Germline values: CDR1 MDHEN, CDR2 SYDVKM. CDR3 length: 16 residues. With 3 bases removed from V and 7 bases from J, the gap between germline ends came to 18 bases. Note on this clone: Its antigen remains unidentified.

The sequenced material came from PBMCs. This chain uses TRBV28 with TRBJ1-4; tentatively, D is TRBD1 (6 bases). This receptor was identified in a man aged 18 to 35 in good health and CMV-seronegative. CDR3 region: CASSLGRGPLIEKLFF. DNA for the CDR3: TGTGCCAGCAGTTTGGGCAGGGGCCCACTAATTGAAAAACTGTTTTTT.